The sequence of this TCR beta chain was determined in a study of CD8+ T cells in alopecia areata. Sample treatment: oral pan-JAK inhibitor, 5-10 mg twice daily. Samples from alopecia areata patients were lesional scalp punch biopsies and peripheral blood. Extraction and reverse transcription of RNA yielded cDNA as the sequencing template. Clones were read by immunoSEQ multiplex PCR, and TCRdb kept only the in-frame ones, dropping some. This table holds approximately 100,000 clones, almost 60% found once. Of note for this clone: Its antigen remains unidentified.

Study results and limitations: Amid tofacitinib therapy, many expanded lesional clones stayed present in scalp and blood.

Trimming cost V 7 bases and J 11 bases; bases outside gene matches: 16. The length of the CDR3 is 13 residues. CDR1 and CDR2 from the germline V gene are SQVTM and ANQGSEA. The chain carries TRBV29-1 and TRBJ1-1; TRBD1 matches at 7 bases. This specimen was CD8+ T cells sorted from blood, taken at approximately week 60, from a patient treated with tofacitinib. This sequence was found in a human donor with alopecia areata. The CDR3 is CSAQGVVELDAFF. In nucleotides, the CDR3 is TGCAGCGCCCAGGGGGTTGTTGAGTTGGATGCTTTCTTT.